Listed below are T cell receptor beta chains from one sample, sequenced in a study of cytomegalovirus exposure and HLA in healthy donors. Sequenced by immunoSEQ multiplex PCR; TCRdb stores in-frame clones only, minus some. The repertoire consists of approximately 160,000 clones, with more than 70% occurring once and the leading ten covering roughly a tenth. The sequenced sample was PBMCs. The receptors stem from a young man in good health and CMV-seropositive. The CDR3 runs from the conserved cysteine through the conserved F or W. D genes are given only for firm matches. Expanded clones are given a class, and other clones once, few, many or no size at all.

j_call cdr3_length d_call v_call clone_size cdr3_nt cdr3_aa
TRBJ1-5 14 - TRBV6-6 - TGTGCCAGCAGTCGTCTCCAGGGGAAGCAGCCCCAGCATTTT CASSRLQGKQPQHF
TRBJ2-1 15 - TRBV11-2 - TGTGCCAGCAGCTTGTCATTGGGGCCCTACAATGAGCAGTTCTTC CASSLSLGPYNEQFF
TRBJ1-5 14 TRBD1 TRBV27 - TGTGCCAGCAGTTTGGGACAGGGGAATCAGCCCCAGCATTTT CASSLGQGNQPQHF
TRBJ2-7 13 - TRBV6-4 once TGTGCCAGCAGTGCTACAGGGAACGGCGAGCAGTACTTC CASSATGNGEQYF
TRBJ1-1 14 TRBD1 TRBV30 - TGTGCCTGGAGTGGCCGGGACAGGTACACTGAAGCTTTCTTT CAWSGRDRYTEAFF
TRBJ2-2 16 - TRBV7-3 - TGTGCCAGCAGCTTAGAGTCTAGTGTCAACACCGGGGAGCTGTTTTTT CASSLESSVNTGELFF
TRBJ2-3 13 TRBD1 TRBV7-2 - TGTGCCAGCAGCCGACAGGGGGTAGATACGCAGTATTTT CASSRQGVDTQYF
TRBJ2-1 18 TRBD2 TRBV14 - TGTGCCAGCAGCCAACCCCGTGATAGCGGGGGGATCTTGAATGAGCAGTTCTTC CASSQPRDSGGILNEQFF
TRBJ1-3 15 - TRBV5-1 - TGCGCCAGCAGCTTAGCCCAGGGTTCTGGAAACACCATATATTTT CASSLAQGSGNTIYF
TRBJ2-3 15 TRBD2 TRBV2 - TGTGCCAGCGCACCCCTAGCGGGGCTCACAGATACGCAGTATTTT CASAPLAGLTDTQYF
TRBJ2-1 14 TRBD2 TRBV6-6 once TGTGCCAGCAGCCTGGAGCGGGAGGACAATGAGCAGTTCTTC CASSLEREDNEQFF
TRBJ1-1 13 TRBD1 TRBV6-5 - TGTGCCAGTAACGGACAGGAGAACACTGAAGCTTTCTTT CASNGQENTEAFF
TRBJ2-1 11 - TRBV19 few TGTGCCAGTAACCTAGGATGGGAGCAGTTCTTC CASNLGWEQFF
TRBJ2-5 16 TRBD1 TRBV5-1 - TGCGCCAGCAGCTTGGGCGGACAGGGGGCCCAAGAGACCCAGTACTTC CASSLGGQGAQETQYF
TRBJ1-2 16 TRBD1 TRBV28 - TGTGCCAGCGGAACCGACTTAAGACAGGGACGAGATGGCTACACCTTC CASGTDLRQGRDGYTF
TRBJ1-1 12 - TRBV29-1 - TGCAGCGTTGATGCCGGGGGCACTGAAGCTTTCTTT CSVDAGGTEAFF